This T cell receptor beta chain was documented in a study of response to subunit inactivated influenza vaccine. Study outcomes and limitations: Authors suggested that a seasonal influenza vaccination recruits few new T cells each time.

This clonotype was counted only a few times. Its antigen is not known. TCRdb independently ran MiXCR on the RT-PCR reads; one entry per CDR3 protein. Of more than 700,000 distinct CDR3 sequences listed, over 20% were seen once; the top ten hold about 9.4%. Germline CDR1 reads DFQATT; CDR2 reads SNEGSKA (reference sequence). The CDR3 is 10 residues long. V lost 0 bases and J 7 bases, leaving 4 bases between the germline ends. The clonotype was recovered from a man aged 45-65 years who received an inactivated influenza vaccine. V usage is TRBV20-1 and J usage is TRBJ2-7; D not resolved. The specimen comprised PBMCs from blood, sampled 5 to 6 days after vaccination. The DNA of the CDR3 is TGCAGTGCTAGAGATGGTGAGCAGTACTTC. It yields the protein CSARDGEQYF.